This is a list of T cell receptor beta chains from one sample in a study of cytomegalovirus exposure and HLA in healthy donors. Sequencing was performed with immunoSEQ multiplex PCR; in TCRdb, only in-frame clones are kept and a portion is missing. The sample carries 100,000 to 150,000 clones, around 80% recorded once. Sequencing was performed on PBMCs. The receptors originated from a woman aged 30 to 39 in good health and CMV-seronegative. Both conserved end residues are part of each CDR3. A D gene is named only where the DNA matches it firmly. Rows give clone size only sometimes, using once, few, many, or a class for an expanded clone.

J gene: TRBJ1-6; V gene: TRBV2; D gene: TRBD1; clone size: NA; CDR3 protein: CASVIATGGHSPLHF; CDR3 DNA: TGTGCCAGCGTGATAGCGACAGGGGGACATTCACCCCTCCACTTT
J gene: TRBJ2-1; V gene: TRBV10-3; D gene: TRBD1; clone size: few; CDR3 protein: CAISSPARGGEQFF; CDR3 DNA: TGTGCCATCAGCTCTCCGGCGCGAGGGGGCGAGCAGTTCTTC
J gene: TRBJ1-1; V gene: TRBV20-1; D gene: NA; clone size: NA; CDR3 protein: CSAKQNTEAFF; CDR3 DNA: TGCAGTGCTAAGCAGAACACTGAAGCTTTCTTT
J gene: TRBJ1-5; V gene: TRBV2; D gene: NA; clone size: NA; CDR3 protein: CASRDRALYSNQPQHF; CDR3 DNA: TGTGCCAGCAGGGACAGAGCCCTTTATAGCAATCAGCCCCAGCATTTT
J gene: TRBJ1-6; V gene: TRBV6-5; D gene: NA; clone size: NA; CDR3 protein: CASSAGRYNSPLHF; CDR3 DNA: TGTGCCAGCAGTGCGGGACGGTATAATTCACCCCTCCACTTT
J gene: TRBJ1-2; V gene: TRBV6-1; D gene: TRBD1; clone size: NA; CDR3 protein: CASRQPGQGSDGYTF; CDR3 DNA: TGTGCCAGCAGACAACCGGGACAGGGGTCGGATGGCTACACCTTC
J gene: TRBJ2-3; V gene: TRBV6-5; D gene: NA; clone size: NA; CDR3 protein: CASSSEGLTDTQYF; CDR3 DNA: TGTGCCAGCAGTTCCGAGGGCCTCACAGATACGCAGTATTTT
J gene: TRBJ1-5; V gene: TRBV25-1; D gene: TRBD1; clone size: NA; CDR3 protein: CASSGQGKGNQPQHF; CDR3 DNA: TGTGCCAGCAGTGGACAGGGGAAAGGCAATCAGCCCCAGCATTTT
J gene: TRBJ2-1; V gene: TRBV6-5; D gene: TRBD2; clone size: NA; CDR3 protein: CASSYTGGLYNEQFF; CDR3 DNA: TGTGCCAGCAGTTACACGGGGGGGCTATACAATGAGCAGTTCTTC
J gene: TRBJ2-5; V gene: TRBV5-4; D gene: TRBD1; clone size: few; CDR3 protein: CASSIQGAEETQYF; CDR3 DNA: TGTGCCAGCAGCATACAGGGGGCGGAAGAGACCCAGTACTTC
J gene: TRBJ1-1; V gene: TRBV10-2; D gene: NA; clone size: NA; CDR3 protein: CASSAGTEAFF; CDR3 DNA: TGCGCCAGCAGTGCAGGCACTGAAGCTTTCTTT
J gene: TRBJ1-4; V gene: TRBV5-1; D gene: NA; clone size: NA; CDR3 protein: CASSFTDSGEKLFF; CDR3 DNA: TGCGCCAGCAGCTTTACGGACAGCGGTGAAAAACTGTTTTTT
J gene: TRBJ2-7; V gene: TRBV18; D gene: TRBD1; clone size: NA; CDR3 protein: CASSPGTDIYEQYF; CDR3 DNA: TGTGCCAGCTCACCAGGGACAGATATCTACGAGCAGTACTTC
J gene: TRBJ1-2; V gene: TRBV28; D gene: NA; clone size: NA; CDR3 protein: CASSLGGLLTGYTF; CDR3 DNA: TGTGCCAGCAGTTTAGGGGGACTTCTAACTGGCTACACCTTC
J gene: TRBJ1-2; V gene: TRBV5-6; D gene: TRBD1; clone size: NA; CDR3 protein: CASSLGQGAFGYTF; CDR3 DNA: TGTGCCAGCAGCCTCGGACAGGGGGCCTTCGGCTACACCTTC
J gene: TRBJ2-2; V gene: TRBV6-5; D gene: TRBD1; clone size: NA; CDR3 protein: CASKYDRVNTGELFF; CDR3 DNA: TGTGCCAGCAAATATGACAGGGTGAACACCGGGGAGCTGTTTTTT
J gene: TRBJ1-3; V gene: TRBV7-8; D gene: NA; clone size: NA; CDR3 protein: CASSINPGSGNTIYF; CDR3 DNA: TGTGCCAGCAGCATTAACCCGGGTTCTGGAAACACCATATATTTT
J gene: TRBJ1-2; V gene: TRBV18; D gene: NA; clone size: NA; CDR3 protein: CASSPSSGGHHGYTF; CDR3 DNA: TGTGCCAGCTCACCAAGTTCAGGCGGACACCATGGCTACACCTTC
J gene: TRBJ1-4; V gene: TRBV7-7; D gene: NA; clone size: NA; CDR3 protein: CASSFGQNEKLFF; CDR3 DNA: TGTGCTAGCAGCTTTGGACAGAATGAAAAACTGTTTTTT
J gene: TRBJ2-4; V gene: TRBV19; D gene: NA; clone size: NA; CDR3 protein: CASTRGPGARDIQYF; CDR3 DNA: TGTGCCAGTACCCGAGGCCCCGGTGCGCGGGACATTCAGTACTTC
J gene: TRBJ1-6; V gene: TRBV6-1; D gene: NA; clone size: NA; CDR3 protein: CASSARDWDSPLHF; CDR3 DNA: TGTGCCAGCAGTGCCCGGGATTGGGATTCACCCCTCCACTTT
J gene: TRBJ2-1; V gene: TRBV5-1; D gene: NA; clone size: NA; CDR3 protein: CASSFRQAEITHNEQFF; CDR3 DNA: TGCGCCAGCAGCTTCAGACAGGCAGAGATTACCCACAATGAGCAGTTCTTC
J gene: TRBJ2-7; V gene: TRBV19; D gene: TRBD1; clone size: NA; CDR3 protein: CASSRGQGAYEQYF; CDR3 DNA: TGTGCCAGTAGTAGAGGACAGGGGGCCTACGAGCAGTACTTC
J gene: TRBJ1-6; V gene: TRBV6-6; D gene: NA; clone size: NA; CDR3 protein: CASSYNVGSPLHF; CDR3 DNA: TGTGCCAGCAGTTACAATGTCGGTTCACCCCTCCACTTT
J gene: TRBJ2-3; V gene: TRBV7-9; D gene: TRBD2; clone size: NA; CDR3 protein: CASSLVGTGGKDTQYF; CDR3 DNA: TGTGCCAGCAGCTTAGTAGGGACGGGGGGGAAAGATACGCAGTATTTT
J gene: TRBJ2-2; V gene: TRBV7-9; D gene: TRBD2; clone size: NA; CDR3 protein: CASSFRLAPGELFF; CDR3 DNA: TGTGCCAGCAGCTTTCGACTAGCCCCCGGGGAGCTGTTTTTT
J gene: TRBJ2-3; V gene: TRBV7-6; D gene: TRBD1; clone size: NA; CDR3 protein: CASSLGQATSTDTQYF; CDR3 DNA: TGTGCCAGCAGCCTAGGACAGGCCACTAGCACAGATACGCAGTATTTT
J gene: TRBJ1-2; V gene: TRBV9; D gene: NA; clone size: NA; CDR3 protein: CASSVGGWENYGYTF; CDR3 DNA: TGTGCCAGCAGCGTAGGGGGTTGGGAGAACTATGGCTACACCTTC
J gene: TRBJ2-7; V gene: TRBV19; D gene: NA; clone size: NA; CDR3 protein: CASSPGIFGYEQYF; CDR3 DNA: TGTGCCAGTAGCCCCGGGATCTTCGGTTACGAGCAGTACTTC
J gene: TRBJ2-1; V gene: TRBV6-1; D gene: NA; clone size: once; CDR3 protein: CASTIGLFGDNEQFF; CDR3 DNA: TGTGCCAGCACCATAGGACTATTTGGGGACAATGAGCAGTTCTTC
J gene: TRBJ2-1; V gene: TRBV12-5; D gene: NA; clone size: NA; CDR3 protein: CASGYDRAGRYNEQFF; CDR3 DNA: TGTGCTAGTGGCTACGATAGGGCCGGGAGATACAATGAGCAGTTCTTC
J gene: TRBJ2-7; V gene: TRBV5-1; D gene: TRBD2; clone size: once; CDR3 protein: CASSPIAGATYEQYF; CDR3 DNA: TGCGCCAGCAGCCCTATAGCGGGAGCGACCTACGAGCAGTACTTC
J gene: TRBJ1-1; V gene: TRBV15; D gene: NA; clone size: NA; CDR3 protein: CATSRVVTEAFF; CDR3 DNA: TGCGCCACCAGCAGGGTAGTCACTGAAGCTTTCTTT
J gene: TRBJ1-2; V gene: TRBV25-1; D gene: TRBD1; clone size: NA; CDR3 protein: CASSRQGTNYGYTF; CDR3 DNA: TGTGCCAGCAGCCGACAGGGTACTAACTATGGCTACACCTTC
J gene: TRBJ2-5; V gene: TRBV5-1; D gene: TRBD2; clone size: NA; CDR3 protein: CASSKLAGSETQYF; CDR3 DNA: TGCGCCAGCAGCAAACTAGCGGGAAGTGAGACCCAGTACTTC
J gene: TRBJ1-5; V gene: TRBV27; D gene: NA; clone size: NA; CDR3 protein: CASSLLGGGNNQPQHF; CDR3 DNA: TGTGCCAGCAGTTTATTAGGGGGGGGGAACAATCAGCCCCAGCATTTT
J gene: TRBJ2-1; V gene: TRBV7-2; D gene: NA; clone size: NA; CDR3 protein: CASRPPGSSYNEQFF; CDR3 DNA: TGTGCCAGCAGGCCCCCTGGTAGCTCCTACAATGAGCAGTTCTTC
J gene: TRBJ2-5; V gene: TRBV7-9; D gene: NA; clone size: NA; CDR3 protein: CASSLVLGSSETQYF; CDR3 DNA: TGTGCCAGCAGCTTAGTGTTGGGGAGCTCAGAGACCCAGTACTTC
J gene: TRBJ1-1; V gene: TRBV10-3; D gene: NA; clone size: NA; CDR3 protein: CAISGGVGTEAFF; CDR3 DNA: TGTGCCATCAGTGGGGGCGTGGGGACTGAAGCTTTCTTT
J gene: TRBJ2-1; V gene: TRBV15; D gene: TRBD2; clone size: once; CDR3 protein: CATSSRASGYFNEQFF; CDR3 DNA: TGTGCCACCAGCTCACGGGCTAGCGGATACTTTAATGAGCAGTTCTTC
J gene: TRBJ1-3; V gene: TRBV19; D gene: NA; clone size: NA; CDR3 protein: CASSLQGGRGNTIYF; CDR3 DNA: TGTGCCAGTAGTCTACAGGGTGGGAGAGGAAACACCATATATTTT
J gene: TRBJ2-1; V gene: TRBV7-9; D gene: TRBD2; clone size: NA; CDR3 protein: CASSLFPSGTSFNEQFF; CDR3 DNA: TGTGCCAGCAGCTTATTCCCATCGGGGACTAGCTTCAATGAGCAGTTCTTC
J gene: TRBJ2-1; V gene: TRBV7-2; D gene: TRBD2; clone size: NA; CDR3 protein: CASTRGSTVLNEQFF; CDR3 DNA: TGTGCCAGCACCCGCGGGAGTACCGTACTTAATGAGCAGTTCTTC
J gene: TRBJ2-7; V gene: TRBV27; D gene: NA; clone size: NA; CDR3 protein: CASSLSGPSSYEQYF; CDR3 DNA: TGTGCCAGCAGTTTATCCGGTCCAAGCTCCTACGAGCAGTACTTC
J gene: TRBJ1-2; V gene: TRBV19; D gene: TRBD1; clone size: NA; CDR3 protein: CASSVPGQGVNYGYTF; CDR3 DNA: TGTGCCAGTAGTGTCCCGGGACAGGGGGTTAACTATGGCTACACCTTC
J gene: TRBJ1-2; V gene: TRBV2; D gene: NA; clone size: once; CDR3 protein: CARGGNGYTF; CDR3 DNA: TGTGCCAGGGGAGGGAATGGCTACACCTTC
J gene: TRBJ1-1; V gene: TRBV30; D gene: NA; clone size: NA; CDR3 protein: CAWSVGAPNTEAFF; CDR3 DNA: TGTGCCTGGAGTGTGGGGGCTCCGAACACTGAAGCTTTCTTT
J gene: TRBJ1-3; V gene: TRBV5-1; D gene: NA; clone size: NA; CDR3 protein: CASSPRDRSEAIYF; CDR3 DNA: TGCGCCAGCAGCCCGCGGGACCGCTCGGAGGCCATATATTTT
J gene: TRBJ2-7; V gene: TRBV6-1; D gene: NA; clone size: NA; CDR3 protein: CASSAGESSYEQYF; CDR3 DNA: TGTGCCAGCAGTGCGGGGGAGAGCTCCTACGAGCAGTACTTC
J gene: TRBJ2-1; V gene: TRBV7-2; D gene: TRBD2; clone size: NA; CDR3 protein: CASSQKGLAGIASYNEQFF; CDR3 DNA: TGTGCCAGCAGCCAAAAGGGACTAGCGGGGATTGCCTCCTACAATGAGCAGTTCTTC
J gene: TRBJ2-7; V gene: TRBV7-9; D gene: NA; clone size: few; CDR3 protein: CASSESYEQYF; CDR3 DNA: TGTGCCAGCAGCGAGTCCTACGAGCAGTACTTC
J gene: TRBJ1-2; V gene: TRBV7-7; D gene: NA; clone size: NA; CDR3 protein: CASRVRGLNYGYTF; CDR3 DNA: TGTGCTAGCAGAGTCAGGGGACTAAACTATGGCTACACCTTC
J gene: TRBJ2-3; V gene: TRBV14; D gene: TRBD1; clone size: NA; CDR3 protein: CASSQAQGASTDTQYF; CDR3 DNA: TGTGCCAGCAGCCAAGCACAGGGGGCTAGCACAGATACGCAGTATTTT
J gene: TRBJ1-5; V gene: TRBV19; D gene: TRBD1; clone size: NA; CDR3 protein: CASTNYRGGQPQHF; CDR3 DNA: TGTGCCAGTACTAATTACAGGGGAGGTCAGCCCCAGCATTTT
J gene: TRBJ1-1; V gene: TRBV7-9; D gene: TRBD1; clone size: NA; CDR3 protein: CASSVQGGSTEAFF; CDR3 DNA: TGTGCCAGCAGCGTACAGGGGGGAAGCACTGAAGCTTTCTTT
J gene: TRBJ1-2; V gene: TRBV10-1; D gene: TRBD1; clone size: NA; CDR3 protein: CASSRDRDYGYTF; CDR3 DNA: TGCGCCAGCAGTAGGGACAGGGACTATGGCTACACCTTC
J gene: TRBJ1-2; V gene: TRBV10-2; D gene: TRBD1; clone size: NA; CDR3 protein: CASRSQGQGAGGYTF; CDR3 DNA: TGCGCCAGCAGGTCCCAGGGGCAGGGGGCGGGCGGCTACACCTTC
J gene: TRBJ1-2; V gene: TRBV7-2; D gene: NA; clone size: once; CDR3 protein: CASSSRELDGYTF; CDR3 DNA: TGTGCCAGCAGCTCCCGCGAGTTAGATGGCTACACCTTC
J gene: TRBJ1-6; V gene: TRBV7-9; D gene: NA; clone size: NA; CDR3 protein: CASRNGGQTYNSPLHF; CDR3 DNA: TGTGCCAGCAGGAACGGAGGACAGACCTATAATTCACCCCTCCACTTT
J gene: TRBJ1-5; V gene: TRBV18; D gene: TRBD1; clone size: NA; CDR3 protein: CASSPSTGDNQPQHF; CDR3 DNA: TGTGCCAGCTCACCTTCGACAGGGGACAATCAGCCCCAGCATTTT